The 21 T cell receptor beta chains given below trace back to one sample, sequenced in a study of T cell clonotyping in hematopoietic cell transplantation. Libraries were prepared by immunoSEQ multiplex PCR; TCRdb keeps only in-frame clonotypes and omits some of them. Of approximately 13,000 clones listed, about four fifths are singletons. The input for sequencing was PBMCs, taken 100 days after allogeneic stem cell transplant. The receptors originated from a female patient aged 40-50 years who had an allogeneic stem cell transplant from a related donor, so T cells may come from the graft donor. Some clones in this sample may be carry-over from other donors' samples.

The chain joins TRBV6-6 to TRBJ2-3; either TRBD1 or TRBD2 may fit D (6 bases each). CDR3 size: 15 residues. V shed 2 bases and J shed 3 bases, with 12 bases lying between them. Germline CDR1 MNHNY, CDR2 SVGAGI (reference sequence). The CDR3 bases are TGTGCCAGCAGTTACATGGGGGGCCAAACAGATACGCAGTATTTT. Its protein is CASSYMGGQTDTQYF.

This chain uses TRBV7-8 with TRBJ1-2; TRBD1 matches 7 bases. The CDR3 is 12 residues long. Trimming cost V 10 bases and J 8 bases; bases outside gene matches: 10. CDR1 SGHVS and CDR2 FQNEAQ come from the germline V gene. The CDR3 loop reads CATTTQGRGYTF. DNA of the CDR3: TGTGCCACCACGACACAGGGGCGCGGCTACACCTTC.

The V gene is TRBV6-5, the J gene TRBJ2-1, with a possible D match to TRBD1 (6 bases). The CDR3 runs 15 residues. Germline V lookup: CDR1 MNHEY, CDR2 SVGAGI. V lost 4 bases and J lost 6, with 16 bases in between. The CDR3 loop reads CASSSYRVISNEQFF. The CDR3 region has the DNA TGTGCCAGCAGTTCTTACAGGGTGATTAGCAATGAGCAGTTCTTC.

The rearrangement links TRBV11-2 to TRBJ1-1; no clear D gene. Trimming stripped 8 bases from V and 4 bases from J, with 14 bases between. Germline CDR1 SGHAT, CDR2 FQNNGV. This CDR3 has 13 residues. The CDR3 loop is CASAPWGPTEAFF. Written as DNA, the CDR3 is TGTGCCAGCGCCCCCTGGGGTCCCACTGAAGCTTTCTTT.

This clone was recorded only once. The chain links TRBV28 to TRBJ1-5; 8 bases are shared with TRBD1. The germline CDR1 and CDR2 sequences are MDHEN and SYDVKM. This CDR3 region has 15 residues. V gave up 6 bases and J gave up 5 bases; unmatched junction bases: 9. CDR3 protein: CASSNPGQVDQPQHF. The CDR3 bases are TGTGCCAGCAGCAATCCGGGACAGGTTGATCAGCCCCAGCATTTT.

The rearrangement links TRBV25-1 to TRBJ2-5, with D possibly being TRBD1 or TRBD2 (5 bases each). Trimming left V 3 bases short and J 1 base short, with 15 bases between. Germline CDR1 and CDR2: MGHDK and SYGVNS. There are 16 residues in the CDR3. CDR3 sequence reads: CASSDSGRRAQETQYF. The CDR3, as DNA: TGTGCCAGCAGTGACTCGGGACGGCGAGCCCAAGAGACCCAGTACTTC.

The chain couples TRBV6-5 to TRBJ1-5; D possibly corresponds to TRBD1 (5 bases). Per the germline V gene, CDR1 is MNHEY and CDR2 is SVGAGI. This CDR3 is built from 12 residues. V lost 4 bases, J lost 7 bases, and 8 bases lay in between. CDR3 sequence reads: CASSFQGQPQHF. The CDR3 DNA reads TGTGCCAGCAGTTTCCAGGGCCAGCCCCAGCATTTT.

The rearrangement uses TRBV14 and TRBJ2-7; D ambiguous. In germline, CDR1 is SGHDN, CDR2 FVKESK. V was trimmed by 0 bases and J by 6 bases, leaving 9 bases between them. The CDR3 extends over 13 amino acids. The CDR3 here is CASSQDLYREQYF. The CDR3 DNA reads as TGTGCCAGCAGCCAAGATCTATATCGCGAGCAGTACTTC.

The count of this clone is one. For the CDR3, the DNA is TGTGCCAGCAGTTTTTTTGTAGCGGGGGTCCAAGAGACCCAGTACTTC. This encodes CASSFFVAGVQETQYF. The chain recombines TRBV6-5 with TRBJ2-5; 9 bases line up with TRBD2. The V gene end was trimmed by 4 bases and the J gene end by 1 base; junction bases not matched to a gene: 7. This CDR3 has 16 amino acids. Germline V gives CDR1 MNHEY, CDR2 SVGAGI.

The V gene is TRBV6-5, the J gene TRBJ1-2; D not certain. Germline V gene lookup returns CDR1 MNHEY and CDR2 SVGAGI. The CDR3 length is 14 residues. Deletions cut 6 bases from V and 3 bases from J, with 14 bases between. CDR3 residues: CASSPDIYYYGYTF. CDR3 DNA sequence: TGTGCCAGCAGCCCCGACATTTACTACTATGGCTACACCTTC.

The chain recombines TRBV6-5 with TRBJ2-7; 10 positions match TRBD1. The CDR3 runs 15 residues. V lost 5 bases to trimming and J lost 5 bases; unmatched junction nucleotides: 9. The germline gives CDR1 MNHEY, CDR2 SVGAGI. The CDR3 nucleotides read TGTGCCAGCAGTCACCCGGACAGGGGGGACAACGAGCAGTACTTC. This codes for CASSHPDRGDNEQYF.

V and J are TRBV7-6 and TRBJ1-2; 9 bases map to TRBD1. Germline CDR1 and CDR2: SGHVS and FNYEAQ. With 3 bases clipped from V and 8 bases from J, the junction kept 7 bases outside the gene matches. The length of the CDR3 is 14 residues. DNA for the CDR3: TGTGCCAGCAGCTTGGGGACAGGGCCAGGAGGCTACACCTTC. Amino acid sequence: CASSLGTGPGGYTF.

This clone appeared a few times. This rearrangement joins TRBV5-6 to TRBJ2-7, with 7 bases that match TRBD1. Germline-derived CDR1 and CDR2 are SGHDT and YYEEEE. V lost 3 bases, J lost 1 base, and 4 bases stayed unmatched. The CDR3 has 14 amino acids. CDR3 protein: CASSSPGQSYEQYF. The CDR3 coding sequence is TGTGCCAGCAGCTCGCCGGGACAGTCCTACGAGCAGTACTTC.

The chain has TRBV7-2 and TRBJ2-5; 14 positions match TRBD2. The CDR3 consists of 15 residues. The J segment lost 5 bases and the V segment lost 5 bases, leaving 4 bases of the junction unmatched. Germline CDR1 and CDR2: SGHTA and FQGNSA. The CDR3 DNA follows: TGTGCCAGCAGCATCCGACTAGCGGGAGGGGAGACCCAGTACTTC. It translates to CASSIRLAGGETQYF. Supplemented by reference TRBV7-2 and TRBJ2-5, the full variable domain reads GAGVSQSPSNKVTEKGKDVELRCDPISGHTALYWYRQSLGQGLEFLIYFQGNSAPDKSGLPSDRFSAERTGGSVSTLTIQRTQQEDSAVYLCASSIRLAGGETQYFGPGTRLLVL.

The CDR3 bases are TGTGCCAGCAGTGACGTGGCCCCCGGGGGGCAGCCCCAGCATTTT. As protein: CASSDVAPGGQPQHF. The chain joins TRBV6-6 to TRBJ1-5; tentatively, D is TRBD1 (5 bases). This CDR3 is 15 amino acids long. V was pared by 5 bases and J by 7 bases, with 18 bases between. The V gene's germline CDR1 is MNHNY and CDR2 SVGAGI (reference sequence).

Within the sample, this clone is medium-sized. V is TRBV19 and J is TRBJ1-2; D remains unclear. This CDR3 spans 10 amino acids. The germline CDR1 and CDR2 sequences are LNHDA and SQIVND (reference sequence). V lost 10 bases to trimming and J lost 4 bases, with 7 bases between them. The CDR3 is CATEAYGYTF. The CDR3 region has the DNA TGTGCCACTGAGGCCTATGGCTACACCTTC.

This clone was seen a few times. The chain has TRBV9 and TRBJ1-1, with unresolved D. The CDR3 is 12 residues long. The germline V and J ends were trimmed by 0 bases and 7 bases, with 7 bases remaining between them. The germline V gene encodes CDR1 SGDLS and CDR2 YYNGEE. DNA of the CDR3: TGTGCCAGCAGCGTAGTTGAGGGTGAAGCTTTCTTT. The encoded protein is CASSVVEGEAFF. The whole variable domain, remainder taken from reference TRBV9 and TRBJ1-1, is DSGVTQTPKHLITATGQRVTLRCSPRSGDLSVYWYQQSLDQGLQFLIQYYNGEERAKGNILERFSAQQFPDLHSELNLSSLELGDSALYFCASSVVEGEAFFGQGTRLTVV.

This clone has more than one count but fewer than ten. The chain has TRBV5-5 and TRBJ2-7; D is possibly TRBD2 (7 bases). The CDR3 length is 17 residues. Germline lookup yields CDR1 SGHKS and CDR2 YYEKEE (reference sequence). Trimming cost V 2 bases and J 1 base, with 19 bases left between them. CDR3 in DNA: TGTGCCAGCAGCTTTAGGGCGGGGGCAGCAATTTCCTACGAGCAGTACTTC. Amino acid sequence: CASSFRAGAAISYEQYF.

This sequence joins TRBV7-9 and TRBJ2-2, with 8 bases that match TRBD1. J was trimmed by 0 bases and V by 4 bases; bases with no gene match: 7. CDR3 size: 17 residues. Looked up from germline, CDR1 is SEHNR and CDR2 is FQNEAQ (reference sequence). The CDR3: CASSSKGTGTNTGELFF. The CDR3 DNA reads TGTGCCAGCAGCTCGAAGGGGACAGGTACGAACACCGGGGAGCTGTTTTTT.

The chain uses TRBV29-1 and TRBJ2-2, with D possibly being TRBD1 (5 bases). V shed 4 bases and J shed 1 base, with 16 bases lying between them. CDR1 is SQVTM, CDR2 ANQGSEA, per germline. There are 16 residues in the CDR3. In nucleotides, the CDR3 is TGCAGCGTTGTGGGATGGCAGGGAATGAACACCGGGGAGCTGTTTTTT. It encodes CSVVGWQGMNTGELFF.

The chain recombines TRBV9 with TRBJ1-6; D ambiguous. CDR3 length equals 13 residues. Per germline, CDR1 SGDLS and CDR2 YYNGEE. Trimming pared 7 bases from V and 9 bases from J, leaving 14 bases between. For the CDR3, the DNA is TGTGCCAGCGCCAGCGAAATAAGTTCACCCCTCCACTTT. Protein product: CASASEISSPLHF.